The T cell receptor (beta chain) described here comes from a study of shared clonotypes between healthy human individuals. Looking at the study overall: Participating donors consisted of a couple of women and a few men aged 18 to 49.

Generated by immunoSEQ multiplex PCR, the TCRdb table keeps only in-frame clones and is missing some. Among roughly 1 million clones listed, around four fifths were seen once. The CDR3 runs to 13 residues. The V end lost 2 bases, the J end lost 3 bases, and 8 bases lay between the germline ends. The V gene's germline CDR1 is SGDLS and CDR2 YYNGEE. Sequencing was carried out using memory CD4+ T cells sorted from blood. Subset specified: CD45RA-negative fraction. The J gene is TRBJ1-1, the V gene TRBV9, with unresolved D. This clonotype was sampled from a man in his late teens or twenties in good health. CDR3 amino acids: CASSVRADTEAFF. The CDR3 coding sequence is TGTGCCAGCAGCGTCCGGGCCGACACTGAAGCTTTCTTT.